This T cell receptor (beta chain) was profiled in a study of blood T cell repertoires in COVID-19. Study background: Italy, Spain and the United States were the sources of the convalescent and acute COVID-19 samples. From T cells, B-cell-depleted T cells, or PBMCs came the material, which was cDNA or gDNA.

This CDR3 contains 14 residues. Germline assignment: CDR1 SGHTA and CDR2 FQGNSA. V was clipped by 5 bases and J by 10 bases, with 20 bases between them. In the original workflow: For nucleated cells, counts were estimated from reference gene primer amplification. Using immunoSEQ multiplex PCR, the repertoire was profiled, and TCRdb retains in-frame clones only, with some absent. That table is the source of V, J and clone size, and D and trimming were worked out from the DNA. The table includes approximately 140,000 clones, around 88% detected once. The chain joins TRBV7-2 to TRBJ1-1; D call uncertain. This receptor was taken from a man aged 50-60 years with active or convalescent COVID-19. Input material: peripheral blood. CDR3 residues: CASSLELGLPGAFF. The CDR3 region has the DNA TGTGCCAGCAGCCTAGAGCTCGGACTGCCCGGAGCTTTCTTT.